The clone carrying this T cell receptor beta chain was observed many times. Its antigen remains unidentified. Time point here: sample taken at primary tumor resection. There were some 76 donors, all of them untreated patients with early-stage non-small cell lung cancer. Extraction of whole RNA from tumor, nontumor lung or frozen PBMC preceded unsorted sequencing. The data were taken from a study of spatial heterogeneity in lung cancer. Findings and limits, study-wide: Tumor T cell coverage was estimated at 7% to 9% for alpha and roughly 13% for beta chains. Tumor mutation counts were tracked by expanded intratumoral alpha and beta TCR counts. Regional and ubiquitous nonsynonymous mutations were tracked by counts of regional and ubiquitous expanded TCRs, respectively.

Germline V gene lookup returns CDR1 SGHDT and CDR2 YYEEEE. V was pared by 4 bases and J by 0 bases, with 12 bases between. The CDR3 contains 15 residues. TCRdb processed the 5' RACE reads anew with MiXCR; each CDR3 protein has one entry. The table shows some 9,000 distinct CDR3 sequences, with over 11% occurring only once. The receptor was isolated from a male donor with early-stage non-small cell lung cancer. The V and J genes are TRBV5-6 and TRBJ2-3; D gene ambiguous. The input for sequencing was lung tumor tissue, taken at surgery. The CDR3 protein is CASSPLGSSTDTQYF. In DNA, the CDR3 is TGTGCCAGCAGCCCCTTGGGCAGTAGCACAGATACGCAGTATTTT. The whole variable domain, filled in from reference TRBV5-6 and TRBJ2-3, reads DAGVTQSPTHLIKTRGQQVTLRCSPKSGHDTVSWYQQALGQGPQFIFQYYEEEERQRGNFPDRFSGHQFPNYSSELNVNALLLGDSALYLCASSPLGSSTDTQYFGPGTRLTVL.